Below, 9 T cell receptor beta chains from the same sample are listed, as sequenced in a study of T cells after posttransplantation cyclophosphamide. Only in-frame clones appear in the TCRdb table, and some are missing; sequencing was by immunoSEQ multiplex PCR. Recorded here are roughly 2,600 clones, none singletons. Treatment was busulfan-fludarabine conditioning, a marrow graft, and cyclophosphamide on days +3 and +4. The sequencing used PBMCs, collected 30 days after allogeneic stem cell transplant with posttransplant cyclophosphamide. These receptors originate from a female patient over 55 who received an allogeneic stem cell transplant from an unrelated donor, was CMV-positive, and had acute GVHD only. The graft donor may have given rise to some T cells.

This clone came up many times. This chain connects TRBV6-2 or TRBV6-3 to TRBJ1-1; unclear D gene. The CDR3 runs 11 residues. Looked up from germline, CDR1 is MNHEY and CDR2 is SVGEGT. Trimming stripped 7 bases from V and 1 base from J, with 4 bases between. In DNA, the CDR3 is TGTGCCAGCATCTGGAACACTGAAGCTTTCTTT. Its translation: CASIWNTEAFF.

This clone ranks as medium-sized (0.01 to 0.1%). The chain joins TRBV2 to TRBJ2-3, with 7 nucleotides matching TRBD2. The CDR3 totals 16 residues. CDR1 is SNHLY, CDR2 FYNNEI, per germline. Trimming cost V 9 bases and J 2 bases; bases outside gene matches: 14. The DNA for the CDR3 is TGTGCCAGTAGACCCCTCGAGCGGGGCCCCACAGATACGCAGTATTTT. Its translation is CASRPLERGPTDTQYF. Full variable domain (remainder filled in from reference TRBV2 and TRBJ2-3): EPEVTQTPSHQVTQMGQEVILRCVPISNHLYFYWYRQILGQKVEFLVSFYNNEISEKSEIFDDQFSVERPDGSNFTLKIRSTKLEDSAMYFCASRPLERGPTDTQYFGPGTRLTVL.

This clone occurred many times. The J gene is TRBJ2-5, the V gene TRBV19; 7 bases are a match to TRBD1. V was pared by 4 bases and J by 4 bases, with 9 bases of the junction left unmatched. The CDR3 spans 15 residues. Germline CDR1 reads LNHDA; CDR2 reads SQIVND (reference sequence). The CDR3 sequence is CASSNKGAPGETQYF. CDR3 DNA: TGTGCCAGTAGTAATAAGGGGGCGCCAGGAGAGACCCAGTACTTC.

Many counts were recorded for this clone. The V and J genes are TRBV28 and TRBJ2-3; 11 bases fit TRBD2. The ends lost 2 bases at V and 0 bases at J; junction bases unmatched: 1. The germline gives CDR1 MDHEN, CDR2 SYDVKM. The CDR3 is 16 residues long. This CDR3 reads CASSLVAGGSTDTQYF. In nucleotides, the CDR3 is TGTGCCAGCAGTTTAGTAGCGGGAGGGAGCACAGATACGCAGTATTTT.

There are many counts of this clone. The chain couples TRBV6-2 or TRBV6-3 to TRBJ2-2, with TRBD1 as a possible D gene (6 bases). V lost 8 bases, J lost 1 base, and 11 bases lay in between. Germline values: CDR1 MNHEY, CDR2 SVGEGT. The CDR3 totals 14 residues. The CDR3 protein is CASVNRVNTGELFF. The CDR3 bases are TGTGCCAGCGTGAACAGGGTGAACACCGGGGAGCTGTTTTTT.

This clone is medium-sized in the sample. The genes are TRBV10-3 and TRBJ2-2; 9 nucleotides agree with TRBD1. Per germline, CDR1 ENHRY and CDR2 SYGVKD. The V gene end was trimmed by 6 bases and the J gene end by 3 bases; junction bases not matched to a gene: 5. This CDR3 is built from 15 residues. The CDR3: CAIRIGDRDTGELFF. CDR3 DNA: TGTGCCATCAGGATAGGGGACAGGGACACCGGGGAGCTGTTTTTT.

This clone was picked up a small number of times. A much larger clone differs from this one at a single base, so this may be a read error. The V call is TRBV4-2, the J call TRBJ2-7; no firm D call. Germline V gene lookup returns CDR1 LGHNA and CDR2 YNFKEQ. The CDR3 covers 12 residues. The CDR3 region is CASSQAGYQQYF. In DNA form, the CDR3 reads TGTGCCAGCAGCCAAGCAGGCTACCAGCAGTACTTC.

In its sample, this clone was seen many times. J is TRBJ1-1 and V is TRBV6-5; possibly TRBD1 for D (5 bases). Germline CDR1 and CDR2: MNHEY and SVGAGI. Trimming cost V 0 bases and J 5 bases, with 10 bases left between them. This CDR3 spans 14 amino acids. The CDR3 reads CASSYSRTPTEAFF. In DNA form, the CDR3 reads TGTGCCAGCAGTTACTCGAGGACACCAACTGAAGCTTTCTTT.

This clone was seen many times. The chain recombines TRBV10-2 with TRBJ2-3, with 8 bases aligning to TRBD2. Germline-derived CDR1 and CDR2 are WSHSY and SAAADI. V was clipped by 4 bases and J by 4 bases; unmatched bases: 7. This CDR3 region has 15 residues. This CDR3 reads CASSAAGGVADTQYF. The CDR3 DNA reads TGCGCCAGCAGTGCTGCGGGGGGCGTCGCAGATACGCAGTATTTT.